One T cell receptor (beta chain) is described in this entry. Its antigen is currently not known. No clone much larger than this one lies a single base away; base qualities are absent. The sample comes from a study of cytomegalovirus exposure and HLA in healthy donors (dated by TCRdb to about 2017). As for the study more broadly: The 650 to 750 repertoires of the first cohort and the roughly 110 validation repertoires were produced on the same platform, according to a later analysis. The study combined high-throughput TCR immunosequencing, statistical association of individual TCRs with disease status, and machine learning to predict cytomegalovirus infection status. In addition to the first cohort of hundreds of subjects, a separate validation cohort of 120 different subjects was used. The study aimed to test whether cataloging public T cell receptors could reveal signatures of past pathogen exposure.

Libraries were prepared through the immunoSEQ multiplex PCR assay. The source study handled its data this way. A statistical classification framework was built for diagnosing cytomegalovirus status from the catalog of TCR beta chain sequences. Not all clones reach the TCRdb copy of this immuneACCESS table, which keeps in-frame sequences only. Checked studies attribute under half of the gap to unresolved V genes and leave the rest unexplained. The V and J calls and clone size were taken over from that table, and D and trimming were inferred from the DNA. In this sample the table shows approximately 270,000 clones, around 89% of which occur a single time. Of the sample, 0.37% falls within the top ten clones. The research as a whole found: Three of the identified cytomegalovirus-associated TCR beta chains were confirmed in vitro to be specific for cytomegalovirus antigens. The classifier was reported to diagnose cytomegalovirus status with high specificity and sensitivity in both the original cohort and the validation cohort. Most TCR sequences were seen in very few donors, while some public TCRs were found in many individuals. According to the authors, the approach could potentially be generalized to other disease states and immunological phenotypes. All 120 or so repertoires were used to score co-occurrence in the validation cohort in a later analysis, because that analysis had no HLA typing for the cohort. A later analysis found that TCRs clustered in the first cohort also tended to co-occur in the roughly 120 validation repertoires, with 94% of cluster scores above 0. A total of roughly 160 TCR beta chains were listed by the study as associated with cytomegalovirus.

Separate from the roughly 650-subject first cohort, the validation cohort of about 110 subjects was the group to which the donors belonged. Spanning cysteine to phenylalanine, the CDR3 consists of 15 amino acids. Only CDR3 DNA is held: 45 bases, read in frame from base 1. From a lookup of the germline V gene, CDR1 and CDR2 are LGHNA and YSLEER. V loses 0 bases, J loses 7 bases, and the germline ends lie 12 bases apart. The chain links TRBV4-3 with TRBJ1-4; no confident D gene assignment can be made. Sequenced input: PBMCs. The sequence derives from a woman aged 18-29 years in good health and CMV-seronegative. The CDR3 corresponds to CASSQEVPRGEKLFF. The nucleotides are TGCGCCAGCAGCCAAGAAGTGCCTCGGGGTGAAAAACTGTTTTTT.